Sequencing of this TCR beta chain was carried out in a study of blood T cells in healthy people across ages. The use of a sample-barcoded 5' primer and a J-beta primer mix characterized a second PCR of roughly 6 to 11 cycles. Using its own MiXCR run on the 5' RACE reads, TCRdb lists one record per CDR3 protein. The sample holds 1.5 million to 2 million distinct CDR3 sequences, under 30% seen once. Many counts were recorded for this clonotype. Germline assignment: CDR1 SGHTA and CDR2 FQGNSA. The CDR3 runs 16 residues. V lost 2 bases to trimming and J lost 2 bases; unmatched junction nucleotides: 6. What was sequenced was blood. The gene calls are TRBV7-2 and TRBJ2-5; 9 bases match TRBD2. The receptor was derived from a woman between 25 and 40 years old in good health. The CDR3, as DNA: TGTGCCAGCAGCTTAAAACCCGGACTAGCGCAAGAGACCCAGTACTTC. Its translation: CASSLKPGLAQETQYF. Full variable domain (outside the CDR3, taken from reference TRBV7-2 and TRBJ2-5): GAGVSQSPSNKVTEKGKDVELRCDPISGHTALYWYRQSLGQGLEFLIYFQGNSAPDKSGLPSDRFSAERTGGSVSTLTIQRTQQEDSAVYLCASSLKPGLAQETQYFGPGTRLLVL.